The 13 T cell receptor beta chains listed next were all sequenced from one sample in a study of shared clonotypes between healthy human individuals. The protocol was immunoSEQ multiplex PCR, while the TCRdb copy is restricted to in-frame clones and leaves out a portion. Seen here are nearly 500,000 clones, roughly four fifths observed once, and the top ten hold approximately 12%. Material for sequencing was PBMCs. The receptors shown here come from a woman in her 40s in good health. Some clones in this sample may be carry-over from other donors' samples.

The chain employs TRBV28 and TRBJ1-5; 8 bases are a match to TRBD1. The germline V gene has CDR1 MDHEN and CDR2 SYDVKM. CDR3 size: 16 residues. Germline trimming cut 6 bases from V and 0 bases from J; bases unmatched to any gene: 7. Written as DNA, the CDR3 is TGTGCCAGCAGCCCCCATGGACAGGGTAGCAATCAGCCCCAGCATTTT. As protein: CASSPHGQGSNQPQHF.

The rearrangement uses TRBV28 and TRBJ1-2, with 9 positions matching TRBD1. The CDR3 runs to 12 residues. The germline CDR1 and CDR2 sequences are MDHEN and SYDVKM. The V gene end was trimmed by 5 bases and the J gene end by 14 bases; junction bases not matched to a gene: 9. As DNA, the CDR3 is TGTGCCAGCAGTACGTCCCGGGACAGGGAAACCTTC. This codes for CASSTSRDRETF.

The V and J genes are TRBV11-2 and TRBJ2-3; TRBD2 agrees at 10 bases. The CDR3 runs 14 residues. The germline V gene has CDR1 SGHAT and CDR2 FQNNGV. After removal of 5 bases from V and 6 bases from J, the junction contained 5 bases not matched to a gene. The CDR3 sequence: CASSPNSGRDTQYF. CDR3 nucleotide sequence: TGTGCCAGCAGCCCCAATAGCGGGAGGGATACGCAGTATTTT.

The CDR3 DNA reads TGCAGCGTCGGGAGTACGAGGACAGCCAAGACCTACGAGCAGTACTTC. It specifies CSVGSTRTAKTYEQYF. The V and J genes are TRBV29-1 and TRBJ2-7; D is tentatively TRBD1 or TRBD2 (6 bases each). CDR3 length: 16 residues. The germline gives CDR1 SQVTM, CDR2 ANQGSEA. The germline V and J ends were trimmed by 6 bases and 2 bases, with 23 bases remaining between them.

This chain connects TRBV7-3 to TRBJ1-4; 8 nucleotides align to TRBD1. J gave up 0 bases and V 7 bases, and 16 bases lay outside the gene matches. The CDR3 runs to 19 residues. Germline V gene data show CDR1 as SGHTA and CDR2 as FQGTGA. CDR3: CASTPRPGRGLATNEKLFF. The CDR3 nucleotides read TGTGCCAGCACCCCCCGACCGGGCAGGGGGCTTGCAACTAATGAAAAACTGTTTTTT.

The chain couples TRBV5-1 to TRBJ2-3; D assignment may be TRBD1 or TRBD2 (6 bases each). The CDR3 is made up of 15 amino acids. CDR1 and CDR2 (germline): SGHRS, YFSETQ. The ends were cut back, 4 bases at V and 3 bases at J, with 15 bases in the middle. The CDR3 is CASSRAGAGTDTQYF. CDR3 bases: TGCGCCAGCAGCCGGGCAGGGGCGGGGACAGATACGCAGTATTTT.

The gene calls are TRBV2 and TRBJ1-1; D is uncertain. In germline, CDR1 is SNHLY, CDR2 FYNNEI. The CDR3 is 13 residues long. Trimming pared 8 bases from V and 4 bases from J, leaving 14 bases between. The CDR3 sequence: CASLPDGVTEAFF. For the CDR3, the DNA is TGTGCCAGCCTTCCGGACGGGGTCACTGAAGCTTTCTTT.

This chain links TRBV25-1 with TRBJ2-1, with 10 nucleotides matching TRBD2. V lost 4 bases and J lost 4; bases outside the gene matches: 13. The CDR3 runs 18 residues. CDR1 MGHDK and CDR2 SYGVNS come from the germline V gene. The chain's CDR3 is CASSGQGSSGSHYNEQFF. The DNA for the CDR3 is TGTGCCAGCAGTGGTCAGGGGTCTAGCGGGAGCCATTACAATGAGCAGTTCTTC.

The V call is TRBV7-2, the J call TRBJ2-3; maybe TRBD2 (5 bases). Germline V gene sequence: CDR1 SGHTA, CDR2 FQGNSA. The CDR3 spans 15 residues. V lost 1 base and J 1 base, leaving 9 bases between the germline ends. The CDR3 DNA reads TGTGCCAGCAGCTTAGGAGGGATTGGCACAGATACGCAGTATTTT. Encoded protein: CASSLGGIGTDTQYF.

V is TRBV9 and J is TRBJ2-7; the D call may be TRBD1 or TRBD2 (5 bases each). The ends were cut back, 2 bases at V and 0 bases at J, with 18 bases in the middle. Germline assignment: CDR1 SGDLS and CDR2 YYNGEE. The CDR3 consists of 17 residues. In DNA, the CDR3 is TGTGCCAGCAGCGTCAGACGACCGGGACCTGACTCCTACGAGCAGTACTTC. Its protein product is CASSVRRPGPDSYEQYF.

The rearrangement links TRBV5-1 to TRBJ2-2, with D perhaps TRBD1 (5 bases). The germline CDR1 and CDR2 sequences are SGHRS and YFSETQ. V was pared by 2 bases and J by 6 bases, with 11 bases between. This CDR3 has 14 residues. In DNA form, the CDR3 reads TGCGCCAGCAGCTTCGGACAAGAGGCCGGGGAGCTGTTTTTT. It encodes CASSFGQEAGELFF.

The chain uses TRBV7-2 and TRBJ2-7, with D perhaps matching TRBD2 (9 bases). Deletions cut 0 bases from V and 0 bases from J, with 30 bases between. Germline CDR1 is SGHTA and CDR2 is FQGNSA. The CDR3 covers 22 residues. In nucleotides, the CDR3 is TGTGCCAGCAGCTTAGCGCTTATTACAGGGGGTTGGCTAGCGGGGTCCTCCTACGAGCAGTACTTC. Protein: CASSLALITGGWLAGSSYEQYF. The variable domain in full, with the rest retrieved from reference TRBV7-2 and TRBJ2-7, is GAGVSQSPSNKVTEKGKDVELRCDPISGHTALYWYRQSLGQGLEFLIYFQGNSAPDKSGLPSDRFSAERTGGSVSTLTIQRTQQEDSAVYLCASSLALITGGWLAGSSYEQYFGPGTRLTVT.

The genes are TRBV19 and TRBJ2-3; a possible D gene is TRBD2 (5 bases). V lost 2 bases, J lost 3 bases, and 15 bases lay in between. The CDR3 extends over 16 amino acids. The germline CDR1 and CDR2 sequences are LNHDA and SQIVND (reference sequence). The CDR3 sequence: CASSISADEGTDTQYF. In DNA form, the CDR3 reads TGTGCCAGTAGTATATCAGCGGACGAGGGAACAGATACGCAGTATTTT.